Given below is one TCR beta chain in context. Its antigen is still unknown. The sample holds no much larger clone one base away, and base qualities are not on file. TCRbeta CDR3 regions were amplified from genomic DNA by means of the immunoSEQ Assay, a bias-controlled multiplex PCR. In the original analysis: The number of nucleated cells in each sample was estimated from the amplification of reference gene primers within the assay. To quantify the absolute abundance of each unique TCRbeta CDR3 rearrangement, sequence reads were collapsed and filtered. Productive Simpson clonality was computed per sample as the square root of Simpson's diversity index over productive rearrangements. The clones in this table, taken by TCRdb from immuneACCESS, are in-frame only. Not every clone is retained; where verified, under half of the shortfall comes from an unresolved V gene, and the cause of the rest is unknown. The V and J calls and the clone size are those of that table, but D and trimming were determined from the DNA. The sample includes almost 250,000 clones, with around 86% observed a single time. The ten most abundant clones make up approximately 6.2% of the sample.

In Seattle, one collaborating source enrolled patients while the infection was active and tracked those patients longitudinally over the course of disease. Collaborating institutions collected whole blood in K2EDTA tubes following their own protocols. For TCRbeta analysis, collaborator samples were shipped as frozen whole blood, as isolated PBMCs, or as DNA extracted from either sample type. The data are from a study of blood T cell repertoires in COVID-19 (TCRdb year 2020). For the wider study: Samples from collaborators originated in the United States, Italy and Spain and spanned both the acute and convalescent phases of COVID-19. The material from the prospective study consisted of cDNA or gDNA derived from T cells, B-cell-depleted T cells, or PBMCs. Deeply sampled blood TCRbeta repertoires from subjects exposed to, actively infected with, or recovered from COVID-19 were included in the dataset. The repertoires were released in a freely available public database intended as a resource for research on the immune response to SARS-CoV-2. The samples were drawn from the first 160 participants of the ongoing ImmuneRACE study and from 1,254 subjects provided by 6 global collaborators. Nearly every sample came with metadata listing a de-identified subject ID, COVID-19 status, age in years and sex. Where HLA class I and class II types were available, the types were taken from metadata supplied by the sample provider, not from assay-based typing. The paper as a whole reports these results and caveats: The quantity of clinical and demographic metadata differed by source and by participant and was supplied without curation.

The CDR3, cysteine through phenylalanine, is 16 amino acids long. The entry retains the CDR3 DNA only, 48 bases that are in frame from base 1. Relative to germline, V is 2 bases shorter and J is 4 bases shorter, with 17 bases between their ends. Taken from the germline V gene (reference sequence), the CDR1 and CDR2 loops are LGHDT and YNNKEL. Sequenced material: peripheral blood. The V gene is TRBV3-1 (or the pseudogene TRBV3-2) and the J gene is TRBJ1-1; the D gene is perhaps TRBD1, from 6 matching bases. The clonotype originates from a woman over 75 with COVID-19, enrolled during active disease. The nucleotides read TGTGCCAGCAGCCAACCCCTGGGGGGGCAGGGCACTGAAGCTTTCTTT. Its product reads: CASSQPLGGQGTEAFF.